The clone carrying this T cell receptor beta chain was recorded a few times. Its antigen is undetermined. CDR3 length equals 14 residues. Trimming left V 5 bases short and J 7 bases short, with 15 bases between. Germline assignment: CDR1 LNHDA and CDR2 SQIVND (reference sequence). The data are from a study of a mutant IDH1 vaccine in newly diagnosed glioma. Assay: immunoSEQ multiplex PCR; the TCRdb copy retains only in-frame clones and omits some. The sample has tens of thousands of clones; 75% to 90% are singletons. General study findings and limits: Vaccine-induced responses were seen in more than 90% of patients, spanning several MHC alleles.

The time point: week 47, end of study. Each dose delivered 300 ug of mutant IDH1 20-mer peptide subcutaneously with imiquimod. The starting material was PBMCs, obtained from a glioma patient whose treatment included an IDH1 peptide vaccine. This clonotype was obtained from a man in his forties with glioma. This rearrangement joins TRBV19 to TRBJ1-5; unclear D gene. CDR3 DNA sequence: TGTGCCAGTAGTCCCGGGCGGGAGGTACAGCCCCAGCATTTT. Protein: CASSPGREVQPQHF.